A selection of T cell receptor beta chains follows, all from one sample in a study of blood T cell repertoires in COVID-19. Sequencing used immunoSEQ multiplex PCR; TCRdb keeps in-frame clones, though not all of them. The data show 150,000 or so clones, with approximately 83% seen just once and roughly 2.9% held by the top ten. Sequencing used peripheral blood. The receptors originated from a woman aged 55-70 years with acute or convalescent COVID-19. The CDR3 runs from the conserved cysteine through the conserved F or W. The D gene is left open where the match is weak. Size tells how often a clone was seen (once, few, many) or the class of an expanded clone, and some rows leave it out.

d_call clone_size j_call v_call cdr3_nt cdr3_aa
NA NA TRBJ1-1 TRBV12-3/TRBV12-4 TGTGCCAGCAGTTTGAGCAACACTGAAGCTTTCTTT CASSLSNTEAFF
NA NA TRBJ1-4 TRBV11-2 TGTGCCAGCAGCTTAGCTTACAGTGAAAAACTGTTTTTT CASSLAYSEKLFF
NA NA TRBJ1-2 TRBV7-2 TGTGCCAGCAGCGCCCTACGACAGGCTCTCTATGGCTACACCTTC CASSALRQALYGYTF
NA NA TRBJ1-1 TRBV18 TGTGCCAGCTCACCATTAGAGAACACTGAAGCTTTCTTT CASSPLENTEAFF
NA NA TRBJ1-1 TRBV6-6 TGTGCCAGCAGCCATCAGGCGAACACTGAAGCTTTCTTT CASSHQANTEAFF
NA NA TRBJ2-7 TRBV2 TGTGCCAGCAGTTTTAGCTCCTACGAGCAGTACTTC CASSFSSYEQYF
TRBD1 once TRBJ2-7 TRBV6-2/TRBV6-3 TGTGCCAGCAGTCTCCTCGGGACAGGAGGGGCCTACGAGCAGTACTTC CASSLLGTGGAYEQYF
TRBD1 NA TRBJ1-1 TRBV20-1 TGCAGTGCTAGTCACAGGGGAAGCGTCCCTGAAGCTTTCTTT CSASHRGSVPEAFF
NA NA TRBJ2-7 TRBV19 TGTGCCAGTAGTGGAAGGACAGACCTTCAGCAGTACTTC CASSGRTDLQQYF
TRBD1 NA TRBJ1-2 TRBV3-1/TRBV3-2 TGTGCCAGCAGCCAGGGACAGGGTGGCGGCTACACCTTC CASSQGQGGGYTF
TRBD2 once TRBJ2-2 TRBV6-5 TGTGCCAGCAGTTTCGAAGCGGGGACGCCCGCCGGGGAGCTGTTTTTT CASSFEAGTPAGELFF
TRBD1 NA TRBJ1-2 TRBV4-2 TGTGCCAGCAGCCAAGAAACAGGGGACTATGGCTACACCTTC CASSQETGDYGYTF
NA NA TRBJ1-1 TRBV28 TGTGCCAGCAGTTCCCCCTTTATGAACACTGAAGCTTTCTTT CASSSPFMNTEAFF
NA NA TRBJ2-3 TRBV5-6 TGTGCCAGCAGCTTCAGGGAGGGGGCAGATACGCAGTATTTT CASSFREGADTQYF
NA NA TRBJ1-2 TRBV21-1 TGTGCCAGCAGCAAAGAAACAGCCGCCAACTATGGCTACACCTTC CASSKETAANYGYTF
TRBD2 NA TRBJ2-3 TRBV12-5 TGTGCTAGTGGCATGACCGCGGGGGGGCCGTATACGCAGTATTTT CASGMTAGGPYTQYF
NA NA TRBJ1-1 TRBV14 TGTGCCAGCAGGCCTGAGCCTCAGGGGCGGATCACTGAAGCTTTCTTT CASRPEPQGRITEAFF
TRBD1 once TRBJ1-2 TRBV14 TGTGCCAGCAGCCCTGGACAGGGATGGGAGGGCTACACCTTC CASSPGQGWEGYTF
NA NA TRBJ2-2 TRBV4-3 TGCGCCAGCAGCCAAGGGCTCAACCTGAACACCGGGGAGCTGTTTTTT CASSQGLNLNTGELFF
NA NA TRBJ2-2 TRBV3-1/TRBV3-2 TGTGCCAGCAGCCAAGCGGCCGGGGAGCTGTTTTTT CASSQAAGELFF
TRBD1 NA TRBJ1-5 TRBV5-1 TGCGCCAGCAGCTTGGGCGGGGACAGTCGTAATCAGCCCCAGCATTTT CASSLGGDSRNQPQHF
NA NA TRBJ2-2 TRBV3-1/TRBV3-2 TGTGCCAGCAGCCATAGGTTGGGGGGGGCGCCCGAAGGCACCGGGGAGCTGTTTTTT CASSHRLGGAPEGTGELFF